Listed below are T cell receptor beta chains from one sample, sequenced in a study of blood T cell repertoires in COVID-19. Using immunoSEQ multiplex PCR, the repertoire was profiled, and TCRdb retains in-frame clones only, with some absent. The table shows fewer than 75,000 clones, with about 88% occurring only once. The source material was peripheral blood. These receptors all stem from a man aged 65-85 years with acute or convalescent COVID-19. The CDR3 runs from the conserved cysteine through the conserved F or W.

V	J	CDR3
TRBV3-1/TRBV3-2	TRBJ1-6	CASSFQSRGRAHSPLHF
TRBV11-2	TRBJ2-3	CASSAGLAEGDTQYF
TRBV6-2/TRBV6-3	TRBJ2-1	CASSYSGGAAYNEQFF
TRBV4-3	TRBJ2-7	CASSRWTGRYEQYF
TRBV5-1	TRBJ2-7	CASSFRQGSEQYF
TRBV10-3	TRBJ2-2	CAISAFSRSTGGELFF
TRBV19	TRBJ2-7	CASSVQLGGEQYF
TRBV29-1	TRBJ1-1	CSTGRNTEAFF
TRBV7-8	TRBJ2-5	CASSKGLLAGGQETQYF
TRBV30	TRBJ2-7	CAWSVMGQTPTTQYF
TRBV9	TRBJ2-7	CASSVGAGVSYEQYF
TRBV21-1	TRBJ2-7	CASREGDRHYEQYF
TRBV5-6	TRBJ1-5	CASSSTRTGPNQPQHF
TRBV27	TRBJ2-7	CASSWLASQTGEQYF
TRBV7-9	TRBJ2-7	CASSPRGGSYEQYF
TRBV5-4	TRBJ2-3	CASSFRQGDTQYF
TRBV11-2	TRBJ1-3	CASSFPDGGEGNTIYF
TRBV6-5	TRBJ1-1	CASSSGGGENTEAFF
TRBV18	TRBJ1-2	CASSPGRGDGYTF
TRBV6-1	TRBJ2-5	CASSEAGGQETQYF
TRBV7-2	TRBJ2-4	CASSLTSGGSNIQYF
TRBV18	TRBJ2-5	CASSPFNTPTQETQYF
TRBV6-2/TRBV6-3	TRBJ2-7	CASSYAAGVNEQYF
TRBV7-8	TRBJ2-7	CASSLAGVLAYEQYF
TRBV4-1	TRBJ1-5	CASTSGQGANQPQHF
TRBV19	TRBJ2-7	CASSRIGQGEQYF
TRBV24-1	TRBJ2-4	CATSDLRGPIQYF
TRBV10-1	TRBJ1-1	CASTNVWAPNTEAFF
TRBV28	TRBJ2-5	CASSSQGVAGETQYF
TRBV6-2/TRBV6-3	TRBJ1-5	CASSYSGDRGLPLSNQPQHF
TRBV10-3	TRBJ1-6	CAISVAPGRISPLHF
TRBV6-5	TRBJ2-7	CASRKGQGIFYEQYF
TRBV19	TRBJ2-7	CASSRLRGSSYEQYF
TRBV6-2/TRBV6-3	TRBJ1-1	CASSYARGPVNTEAFF
TRBV15	TRBJ2-5	CATSRDFGGRQETQYF
TRBV4-3	TRBJ2-5	CASSQTRTGGETQYF
TRBV6-7	TRBJ2-7	CASSYPREQRAYEQYF
TRBV7-2	TRBJ2-7	CASRLGTDTFYEQYF
TRBV5-1	TRBJ2-5	CASSLGSSGGVKTQYF
TRBV19	TRBJ2-7	CASSIDRWVPGQGIPYEQYF
TRBV6-2/TRBV6-3	TRBJ2-3	CASSYPDPTRSPPTDTQYF
TRBV25-1	TRBJ1-2	CASSEGGVANYGYTF
TRBV18	TRBJ2-7	CASSPVGGTGEQYF
TRBV4-1	TRBJ2-1	CASSIFRLSSSGNYNEQFF
TRBV7-3	TRBJ2-1	CASSLTPGDPQFF
TRBV18	TRBJ1-2	CASSLGQGRGDYGYTF
TRBV5-1	TRBJ1-2	CASSLVQGDYGYTF
TRBV4-2	TRBJ2-3	CASSQEGRSGGAADTQYF
TRBV6-2/TRBV6-3	TRBJ1-5	CASSPGTDYQPQHF
TRBV11-2	TRBJ2-1	CASTIAGALGNEQFF
TRBV7-8	TRBJ2-2	CAAGLLNTGELFF